The 17 T cell receptor beta chains listed next were all sequenced from one sample in a study of control samples from healthy donors and cancer patients. Here immunoSEQ multiplex PCR was the method, and the copy in TCRdb shows in-frame clones only, minus some. The sample yields roughly 86,000 clones, less than 95% seen once. Sequenced sample: blood. The source of these receptors is a woman aged 18-29 years in good health.

The rearrangement joins TRBV6-4 to TRBJ1-2; D call uncertain. The V end lost 4 bases, the J end lost 3 bases, and 3 bases lay between the germline ends. Germline V CDR1 and CDR2: MRHNA, SNTAGT. The CDR3 has 11 amino acids. As DNA, the CDR3 is TGTGCCAGCAGTGGGTACTATGGCTACACCTTC. This sequence encodes CASSGYYGYTF.

This chain uses TRBV27 with TRBJ2-7; the D gene is possibly TRBD2 (6 bases). CDR3 size: 14 residues. CDR1 MNHEY and CDR2 SMNVEV come from the germline V gene (reference sequence). The V gene lost 5 bases and the J gene lost 4 bases, with 15 bases spanning the gap. As DNA, the CDR3 is TGTGCCAGCAGTGCGGGACGGACGTCTTACGAGCAGTACTTC. It codes for CASSAGRTSYEQYF.

The CDR3 here is CASSKMEDRRYEQYF. In DNA form, the CDR3 reads TGTGCCAGTAGTAAGATGGAGGACAGACGATACGAGCAGTACTTC. The V call is TRBV19, the J call TRBJ2-7; TRBD1 is a possible D gene (6 bases). Trimming removed 4 bases at V and 4 bases at J, with 17 bases between. Looked up from germline, CDR1 is LNHDA and CDR2 is SQIVND (reference sequence). The CDR3 runs 15 residues.

The gene calls are TRBV2 and TRBJ2-5; tentative D call: TRBD1 (6 bases). Germline values: CDR1 SNHLY, CDR2 FYNNEI. V was cut by 7 bases and J by 1 base, with 10 bases left in between. The CDR3 length is 13 residues. The chain's CDR3 is CASTGDIQETQYF. CDR3 sequence (DNA): TGTGCCAGCACCGGGGACATCCAAGAGACCCAGTACTTC.

The chain links TRBV5-1 to TRBJ2-3; D perhaps matches TRBD2 (7 bases). V lost 0 bases, J lost 3 bases, and 14 bases lay in between. Germline lookup yields CDR1 SGHRS and CDR2 YFSETQ. The CDR3 consists of 16 residues. The CDR3 DNA is TGCGCCAGCAGCTTGGAGGCGGGGGCTGGGACAGATACGCAGTATTTT. This translates into CASSLEAGAGTDTQYF.

This chain joins TRBV9 and TRBJ1-3; perhaps TRBD1 as D (6 bases). The V gene's germline CDR1 is SGDLS and CDR2 YYNGEE. Trimming shortened V by 6 bases and J by 1 base, and 8 bases separated the two germline ends. This CDR3 contains 13 residues. The CDR3: CASKGGSGNTIYF. The CDR3 bases are TGTGCCAGCAAGGGGGGATCTGGAAACACCATATATTTT.

The chain couples TRBV2 to TRBJ1-4; D ambiguous. Germline CDR1 and CDR2: SNHLY and FYNNEI. Trimming took off 1 base at V and 0 bases at J, with 9 bases between the two ends. The CDR3 is 16 residues long. The CDR3 region is CASSEVEVATNEKLFF. In nucleotides, the CDR3 is TGTGCCAGCAGTGAAGTGGAGGTTGCAACTAATGAAAAACTGTTTTTT.

This chain links TRBV18 with TRBJ1-5; 8 nucleotides agree with TRBD1. The trim removed 5 bases at V and 4 bases at J, leaving 4 bases unmatched. The CDR3 consists of 14 residues. Germline V gene lookup returns CDR1 KGHSH and CDR2 LQKENI. CDR3 nucleotides: TGTGCCAGCTCAAGTGGACAGGGAAATCAGCCCCAGCATTTT. Translated, it gives CASSSGQGNQPQHF.

The chain has TRBV4-1 and TRBJ1-1, with D tentatively TRBD1 (5 bases). The germline V gene has CDR1 MGHRA and CDR2 YSYEKL. The CDR3 has 18 residues. V lost 2 bases to trimming and J lost 0 bases, with 19 bases between them. CDR3 protein: CASSQQNGANLMNTEAFF. The CDR3, as DNA: TGCGCCAGCAGCCAACAAAACGGGGCCAACCTCATGAACACTGAAGCTTTCTTT.

The chain joins TRBV6-5 to TRBJ2-1, with D possibly matching TRBD1 (5 bases). This CDR3 region has 13 residues. Trimming removed 0 bases at V and 9 bases at J, with 9 bases between. The germline CDR1 and CDR2 sequences are MNHEY and SVGAGI. CDR3 in amino acids: CASSYSLRGEQFF. The DNA for the CDR3 is TGTGCCAGCAGTTACTCACTAAGGGGTGAGCAGTTCTTC.

V is TRBV2 and J is TRBJ1-6; no firm D call. This CDR3 has 13 amino acids. V shed 3 bases and J shed 10 bases, with 10 bases lying between them. Germline V gene data show CDR1 as SNHLY and CDR2 as FYNNEI. CDR3 nucleotides: TGTGCCAGCAGTGACAATAGTGGCTCACCCCTCCACTTT. Translated: CASSDNSGSPLHF.

This chain connects TRBV27 to TRBJ1-6; D not certain. Trimming shortened V by 2 bases and J by 10 bases, and 15 bases separated the two germline ends. CDR1 and CDR2 from the germline V gene are MNHEY and SMNVEV (reference sequence). CDR3 size: 15 residues. The DNA of the CDR3 is TGTGCCAGCAGTTTACTGGACCCGAGGGAATCACCCCTCCACTTT. Protein product: CASSLLDPRESPLHF.

The genes are TRBV18 and TRBJ1-5, with TRBD1 matching over 7 bases. This CDR3 is 15 amino acids long. Trimming at V came to 6 bases and at J to 6 bases, leaving 11 bases not matched to a gene. Looked up from germline, CDR1 is KGHSH and CDR2 is LQKENI. The CDR3 here is CASSLVTGISQPQHF. As DNA, the CDR3 is TGTGCCAGCTCTCTTGTGACAGGGATAAGTCAGCCCCAGCATTTT.

This chain links TRBV20-1 with TRBJ1-1; no clear D. Trimming cost V 0 bases and J 6 bases, with 5 bases left between them. The CDR3 is made up of 11 amino acids. From germline, CDR1 is DFQATT and CDR2 SNEGSKA (reference sequence). CDR3 sequence: CSARDQAEAFF. CDR3 coding DNA: TGCAGTGCTAGAGATCAGGCTGAAGCTTTCTTT.

The chain recombines TRBV18 with TRBJ2-7, with 11 nucleotides matching TRBD2. Germline lookup yields CDR1 KGHSH and CDR2 LQKENI. V shed 3 bases, J shed 5 bases, and the junction held 9 bases outside the gene matches. This CDR3 spans 16 amino acids. The CDR3 sequence is CASSPALAGVSHEQYF. CDR3 coding DNA: TGTGCCAGCTCACCGGCACTAGCGGGGGTGAGCCACGAGCAGTACTTC.

The rearrangement links TRBV6-1 to TRBJ1-1, with 9 bases aligning to TRBD1. Germline V gene data show CDR1 as MNHNS and CDR2 as SASEGT. V dropped 1 base and J dropped 5; count of bases not matched to a gene: 5. The CDR3 has 15 amino acids. The CDR3 loop is CASSEGGQGRTEAFF. The CDR3 DNA sequence: TGTGCCAGCAGTGAAGGAGGACAGGGGAGGACTGAAGCTTTCTTT.

V and J are TRBV7-6 and TRBJ1-5; D is undetermined. Germline CDR1 reads SGHVS; CDR2 reads FNYEAQ. Trimming took off 2 bases at V and 0 bases at J, with 14 bases between the two ends. The CDR3 covers 17 residues. The CDR3 loop is CASSLFSSTNSNQPQHF. As DNA, the CDR3 is TGTGCCAGCAGCTTATTCAGCAGCACAAATAGCAATCAGCCCCAGCATTTT.